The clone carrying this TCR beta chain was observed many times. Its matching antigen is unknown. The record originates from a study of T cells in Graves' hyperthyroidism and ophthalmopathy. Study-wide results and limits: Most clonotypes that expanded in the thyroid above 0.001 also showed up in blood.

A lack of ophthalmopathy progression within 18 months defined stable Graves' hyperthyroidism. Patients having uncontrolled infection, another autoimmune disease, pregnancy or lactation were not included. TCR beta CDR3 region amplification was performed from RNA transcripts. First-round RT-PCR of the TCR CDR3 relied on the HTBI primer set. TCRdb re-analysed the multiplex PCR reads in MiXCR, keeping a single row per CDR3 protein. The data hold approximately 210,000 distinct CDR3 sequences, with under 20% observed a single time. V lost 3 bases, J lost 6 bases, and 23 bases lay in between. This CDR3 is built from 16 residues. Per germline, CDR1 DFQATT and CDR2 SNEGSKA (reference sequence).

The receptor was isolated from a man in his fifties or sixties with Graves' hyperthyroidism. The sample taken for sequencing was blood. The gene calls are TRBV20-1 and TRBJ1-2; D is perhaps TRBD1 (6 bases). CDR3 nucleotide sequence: TGCAGTGCTAGCCCAGAACTCTGGGGGGCGGACGATGGCTACACCTTC. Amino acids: CSASPELWGADDGYTF.